One sample yielded the 7 T cell receptor beta chains listed below, sequenced in a study of metastatic and nonmetastatic thyroid tumors (dated by TCRdb to about 2020). None of the patients had been given any treatment before thyroid surgery. Libraries were constructed by PCR. Sequencing used an Illumina HiSeq 4000. The public reads were run again by TCRdb, first through fastp at Q25 and then through MiXCR, and only productive beta chains were kept. For this sample the table gives 14,000 or so clones, of which 20% to 25% were detected only once. The ten largest account for approximately 8% of the sample. Sequenced material: blood. All receptors come from a female donor with papillary thyroid cancer or a benign thyroid nodule (not recorded which). Some clones in this sample may be carry-over from other donors' samples.

This clone was detected ten times or more. The chain employs TRBV19 and TRBJ2-5, with TRBD2 matching over 8 bases. Germline lookup yields CDR1 LNHDA and CDR2 SQIVND (reference sequence). CDR3 size: 14 residues. V dropped 2 bases and J dropped 4; count of bases not matched to a gene: 3. Written as DNA, the CDR3 is TGTGCCAGTAGTATAAGCGGGGGAGCAGAGACCCAGTACTTC. Translation gives CASSISGGAETQYF.

This clone ranks as medium-sized. The chain combines TRBV10-3 with TRBJ2-2; 9 nucleotides match TRBD1. Unmatched junction bases numbered 11, after V lost 6 bases and J lost 9 bases. The CDR3 contains 15 residues. Germline V gene sequence: CDR1 ENHRY, CDR2 SYGVKD. The CDR3 nucleotides are TGTGCCATCAGCGATCCGGGACAGGGTGGCCGGGAGCTGTTTTTT. Amino acids: CAISDPGQGGRELFF.

This clone was observed many times. The V gene is TRBV3-1, the J gene TRBJ2-1; 10 nucleotides match TRBD2. Trimming at V came to 4 bases and at J to 10 bases, leaving 10 bases not matched to a gene. Looked up from germline, CDR1 is LGHDT and CDR2 is YNNKEL (reference sequence). The CDR3 is 15 amino acids. The CDR3 loop reads CASSPRAAGGSEQFF. As DNA, the CDR3 is TGTGCCAGCAGCCCGCGGGCAGCGGGGGGGTCCGAGCAGTTCTTC.

Notes on this clone: Its ends do not fully match the called genes, so a read error is possible. The chain carries TRBV10-3 and TRBJ2-3; a possible D gene is TRBD1 (6 bases). Germline values: CDR1 ENHRY, CDR2 SYGVKD. The length of the CDR3 is 16 residues. The CDR3 loop is CAISESRGSITDTQYF. The CDR3 coding sequence is TGTGCCATTAGTGAGTCCAGGGGATCTATCACAGATACGCAGTATTTT.

The gene calls are TRBV7-9 and TRBJ1-5; D possibly corresponds to TRBD1 (5 bases). The CDR3 has 14 residues. Germline loops: CDR1 SEHNR, CDR2 FQNEAQ (reference sequence). Between the trimmed V and J ends, which lost 5 bases and 3 bases, there was a span of 11 bases. CDR3 in DNA: TGTGCCAGCAGCACCGGGGGTGTCAATCAGCCCCAGCATTTT. Protein product: CASSTGGVNQPQHF.

The J gene is TRBJ2-2, the V gene TRBV2; D ambiguous. Between the trimmed V and J ends, which lost 3 bases and 6 bases, there was a span of 11 bases. The CDR3 spans 14 residues. Germline V CDR1 and CDR2: SNHLY, FYNNEI. This CDR3 is CASSDWVVSGELFF. The CDR3, as DNA: TGTGCCAGCAGTGATTGGGTAGTCTCCGGGGAGCTGTTTTTT. The full variable domain, rest sourced from reference TRBV2 and TRBJ2-2, is EPEVTQTPSHQVTQMGQEVILRCVPISNHLYFYWYRQILGQKVEFLVSFYNNEISEKSEIFDDQFSVERPDGSNFTLKIRSTKLEDSAMYFCASSDWVVSGELFFGEGSRLTVL.

There are a few counts of this clone. This may come from a read error, since a much larger clone is one base off. As the CDR3 is not closed by the conserved phenylalanine or tryptophan, this likely results from a read error. The V and J genes are TRBV3-1 and TRBJ2-7, with 11 bases lining up with TRBD2. V gave up 3 bases and J gave up 2 bases; unmatched junction bases: 6. This CDR3 has 16 residues. Germline CDR1 LGHDT, CDR2 YNNKEL (reference sequence). In DNA, the CDR3 is TGTGCCAGCAGCCAGGGACTAGCGGCGGCAACCTACGAGCAGTACCTC. Encoded protein: CASSQGLAAATYEQYL.